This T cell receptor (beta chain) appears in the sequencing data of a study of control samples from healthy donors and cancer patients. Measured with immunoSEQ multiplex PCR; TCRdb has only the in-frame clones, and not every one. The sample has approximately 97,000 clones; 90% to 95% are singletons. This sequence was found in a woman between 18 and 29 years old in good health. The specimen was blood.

The CDR3 DNA reads TGTGCCAGCAGGAAATCACCGGGACTAGACTCCTACAATGAGCAGTTCTTC. It yields the protein CASRKSPGLDSYNEQFF. V usage is TRBV7-3 and J usage is TRBJ2-1; 8 positions agree with TRBD2. CDR1 and CDR2 (germline): SGHTA, FQGTGA. Germline trimming cut 6 bases from V and 0 bases from J; bases unmatched to any gene: 10. The CDR3 is made up of 17 amino acids.